This T cell receptor (beta chain) was sequenced for a study of cytomegalovirus exposure and HLA in healthy donors. Study-wide findings and caveats: In a later analysis, a missense DCLRE1C variant was linked to TCR beta V- and J-gene trimming. Some TCR beta chains (roughly 150 of them) were listed as cytomegalovirus-associated.

On this clone itself: The antigen remains undetermined.

PCR was performed using 60 Vbeta and 13 Jbeta primers. Clones were read by immunoSEQ multiplex PCR, and TCRdb kept only the in-frame ones, dropping some. This sample has a few hundred thousand clones, with roughly 84% found just once. The sample taken for sequencing was PBMCs. The source is a girl aged 5-17 years in good health and CMV-seronegative.

The DNA for the CDR3 is TGTGCCAGCAGTGATGCGGCAGTCAATCAGCCCCAGCATTTT. It translates to CASSDAAVNQPQHF. The V call is TRBV6-1, the J call TRBJ1-5; D gene ambiguous. Trimming stripped 3 bases from V and 3 bases from J, with 9 bases between. The CDR3 contains 14 residues. Germline CDR1 and CDR2: MNHNS and SASEGT.